The 29 T cell receptor beta chains below come from one sample, sequenced in a study of regulatory T cells in long-lasting Graves disease. The time point was: persistent/refractory GD, antithyroid drugs over 5 years with positive TRAb. Construction of the TCR library relied on RNA isolated from PBMCs. CDR3-region Arm-PCR and iRepertoire HTBI primers produced the TCR beta libraries. Via MiXCR, TCRdb re-called the multiplex PCR reads, giving one row per CDR3 protein. Here the sample spans over 450,000 distinct CDR3 sequences, 20% to 25% being singletons. The material sequenced was peripheral blood mononuclear cells (PBMCs), taken when the disease was refractory, from a patient treated with antithyroid drugs. These receptors originate from a female donor with Graves disease.

This clonotype occurred many times. This chain joins TRBV2 and TRBJ1-1; D call uncertain. This CDR3 has 15 residues. Germline V gives CDR1 SNHLY, CDR2 FYNNEI. Trimming shortened V by 5 bases and J by 0 bases, and 13 bases separated the two germline ends. CDR3 coding DNA: TGTGCCAGCAGTTACAACGGACCTATGAACACTGAAGCTTTCTTT. The encoded protein is CASSYNGPMNTEAFF.

This clonotype has more than one count but fewer than ten. This may stem from a read error, because a much larger clone lies one nucleotide away. The chain is built from TRBV6-5 and TRBJ2-7, with D perhaps matching TRBD2 (6 bases). CDR1 and CDR2 from the germline V gene are MNHEY and SVGAGI. The CDR3 is 14 amino acids. Trimming stripped 2 bases from V and 0 bases from J, with 8 bases between. The CDR3 region is CASSYPTSSYEQYF. CDR3 coding DNA: TGTGCCAGCAGTTACCCGACTAGCTCCTACGAGCAGTACTTC.

V gene TRBV7-2 combines with J gene TRBJ2-3, with a tentative D call TRBD2 (6 bases). Germline V gene lookup returns CDR1 SGHTA and CDR2 FQGNSA. The ends were cut back, 4 bases at V and 3 bases at J, with 14 bases in the middle. This CDR3 region has 15 residues. The CDR3 DNA follows: TGTGCCAGCAGCTCCTCTAGCGAGTCGACAGATACGCAGTATTTT. This encodes CASSSSSESTDTQYF.

This clonotype was detected many times. The chain is built from TRBV27 and TRBJ1-2; 7 nucleotides agree with TRBD1. The CDR3 extends over 13 amino acids. Trimming removed 11 bases from V and 6 bases from J; junction bases left unmatched: 12. Germline CDR1 and CDR2: MNHEY and SMNVEV (reference sequence). Written as DNA, the CDR3 is TGTGCCCCCCCCCCGGCAGGGGGGGATGGCTACACCTTC. It specifies CAPPPAGGDGYTF.

The V call is TRBV6-1, the J call TRBJ1-5, with TRBD1 as a possible D gene (5 bases). V was clipped by 2 bases and J by 7 bases, with 12 bases between them. The CDR3 is made up of 14 amino acids. Germline CDR1 MNHNS, CDR2 SASEGT. CDR3 in DNA: TGTGCCAGCAGTGAATTTGGGGGTGGCCAGCCCCAGCATTTT. The encoded protein is CASSEFGGGQPQHF.

This clonotype has only a few counts. The chain carries TRBV6-2 or TRBV6-3 and TRBJ1-4; D remains ambiguous. The germline V gene encodes CDR1 MNHEY and CDR2 SVGEGT. The CDR3 totals 15 residues. The V and J ends lost 2 bases and 7 bases respectively, with 14 bases between them. CDR3 DNA: TGTGCCAGCAGTTACCAGGAATTGGGTGGTGAAAAACTGTTTTTT. This gives the protein CASSYQELGGEKLFF.

This clonotype was seen many times. This sequence joins TRBV28 and TRBJ2-7, with TRBD2 matching over 9 bases. Germline V gene sequence: CDR1 MDHEN, CDR2 SYDVKM. The CDR3 contains 14 residues. V lost 6 bases, J lost 4 bases, and 7 bases stayed unmatched. As DNA, the CDR3 is TGTGCCAGCAGCTGGGCGGGGGGGCGGTACGAGCAGTACTTC. Encoded protein: CASSWAGGRYEQYF.

This clonotype was detected ten times or more. The rearrangement joins TRBV7-9 to TRBJ1-1, with TRBD1 matching 11 bases. The V and J ends lost 5 bases and 5 bases, in that order; junction bases with no gene match: 10. Germline V gene data show CDR1 as SEHNR and CDR2 as FQNEAQ (reference sequence). The CDR3 spans 16 residues. CDR3 in DNA: TGTGCCAGCAGCATAAGGACAGGGGGCGAAGGGACTGAAGCTTTCTTT. This sequence encodes CASSIRTGGEGTEAFF.

This clonotype was found a few times. The chain employs TRBV11-2 and TRBJ2-3, with D unclear. The CDR3 is 14 residues long. Trimming stripped 4 bases from V and 2 bases from J, with 10 bases between. Germline V lookup: CDR1 SGHAT, CDR2 FQNNGV. The CDR3 is CASSSDVSTDTQYF. CDR3 nucleotides: TGTGCCAGCAGCTCGGACGTTTCCACAGATACGCAGTATTTT.

This clonotype has just a few counts. The chain uses TRBV7-2 and TRBJ2-7; D is tentatively TRBD1 or TRBD2 (6 bases each). Germline-derived CDR1 and CDR2 are SGHTA and FQGNSA. The CDR3 extends over 16 amino acids. V lost 1 base and J 3 bases, leaving 16 bases between the germline ends. In DNA, the CDR3 is TGTGCCAGCAGCTTAGTCTCTGCACAGGGAGGCTACGAGCAGTACTTC. Translation: CASSLVSAQGGYEQYF.

CDR3 nucleotide sequence: TGCGCCAGCAGCCAAGTCCTGCGGGTCGAGCAGTACTTC. Its protein is CASSQVLRVEQYF. The rearrangement joins TRBV4-3 to TRBJ2-7, with D tentatively TRBD2 (5 bases). The CDR3 spans 13 residues. Trimming pared 1 base from V and 6 bases from J, leaving 10 bases between. Germline V gene lookup returns CDR1 LGHNA and CDR2 YSLEER.

The gene calls are TRBV7-8 and TRBJ1-3; maybe TRBD1 (5 bases). CDR1 and CDR2 from the germline V gene are SGHVS and FQNEAQ. There are 17 residues in the CDR3. Trimming pared 5 bases from V and 0 bases from J, leaving 17 bases between. DNA of the CDR3: TGTGCCAGCAGCCTCCCCCCCTGGAGGGGCTCTGGAAACACCATATATTTT. Translated: CASSLPPWRGSGNTIYF.

The chain has TRBV29-1 and TRBJ2-7; D may be TRBD1 (5 bases). V dropped 0 bases and J dropped 1 base, with 10 bases sitting between them. CDR3 length equals 14 residues. The germline CDR1 and CDR2 sequences are SQVTM and ANQGSEA. The CDR3 bases are TGCAGCGTTGAAGACCAGGGTGAATCCTACGAGCAGTACTTC. Translating gives CSVEDQGESYEQYF.

On this clonotype: This may be a read error: a much more frequent sequence differs by one nucleotide. This sequence joins TRBV19 and TRBJ2-4; D is perhaps TRBD2 (6 bases). The CDR3 runs 16 residues. In germline, CDR1 is LNHDA, CDR2 SQIVND (reference sequence). CDR3 in DNA: TGTGCCAGTAGTATAGCGTTCTTACTAGCCAAAAACACTCAGTACTTC. Protein: CASSIAFLLAKNTQYF.

This rearrangement joins TRBV5-1 to TRBJ1-6, with unresolved D. This CDR3 is built from 13 residues. Trimming shortened V by 7 bases and J by 5 bases, and 10 bases separated the two germline ends. The germline CDR1 and CDR2 sequences are SGHRS and YFSETQ. The CDR3 spells CASGRTDNSPLHF. Written as DNA, the CDR3 is TGCGCCAGCGGAAGAACGGATAATTCACCCCTCCACTTT.

This clonotype occurred many times. The chain joins TRBV12-3 or TRBV12-4 to TRBJ1-5, with D maybe TRBD1 (6 bases). This CDR3 spans 15 amino acids. V lost 3 bases and J 1 base, leaving 10 bases between the germline ends. The DNA of the CDR3 is TGTGCCAGCAGTTTCGGGACACCAAGCAATCAGCCCCAGCATTTT. Protein sequence: CASSFGTPSNQPQHF.

The rearrangement uses TRBV29-1 and TRBJ2-1; D unclear. The CDR3 has 13 amino acids. Germline-derived CDR1 and CDR2 are SQVTM and ANQGSEA. The V end lost 1 base, the J end lost 2 bases, and 6 bases lay between the germline ends. The CDR3 sequence: CSVEGIPYNEQFF. CDR3 DNA: TGCAGCGTTGAAGGCATACCCTACAATGAGCAGTTCTTC.

The sample holds many counts of this clonotype. The chain recombines TRBV11-2 with TRBJ2-2, with TRBD1 matching over 8 bases. The CDR3 contains 16 residues. Trimming removed 5 bases from V and 4 bases from J; junction bases left unmatched: 9. Per germline, CDR1 SGHAT and CDR2 FQNNGV. DNA for the CDR3: TGTGCCAGCAGCGGTCCCGGGACAGGTCGCACCGGGGAGCTGTTTTTT. Its translation is CASSGPGTGRTGELFF.

This clonotype was seen repeatedly, ten times or more. V and J are TRBV13 and TRBJ2-7, with unresolved D. Germline loops: CDR1 PRHDT, CDR2 FYEKMQ (reference sequence). This CDR3 is built from 14 residues. Trimming removed 5 bases at V and 5 bases at J, with 16 bases between. This chain's CDR3 is CASSRRALIHEQYF. CDR3 nucleotides: TGTGCCAGCAGCCGGCGCGCCTTGATCCACGAGCAGTACTTC.

The chain has TRBV5-6 and TRBJ2-7, with 9 bases aligning to TRBD2. Germline CDR1 is SGHDT and CDR2 is YYEEEE. The junction had 4 bases not matched to a gene; V was cut back by 6 bases and J by 0 bases. The CDR3 runs 14 residues. CDR3 nucleotides: TGTGCCAGCAAATATAGCGGGAGCTCCTACGAGCAGTACTTC. This translates into CASKYSGSSYEQYF.

J is TRBJ2-2 and V is TRBV24-1, with 7 bases identical to TRBD2. The trim removed 1 base at V and 2 bases at J, leaving 6 bases unmatched. The CDR3 runs to 17 residues. Germline loops: CDR1 KGHDR, CDR2 SFDVKD. The CDR3 spells CATSDFSAGSNTGELFF. The CDR3 DNA reads as TGTGCCACCAGTGATTTTTCAGCGGGAAGTAACACCGGGGAGCTGTTTTTT.

The J gene is TRBJ2-7, the V gene TRBV6-5, with 7 bases identical to TRBD2. Germline V lookup: CDR1 MNHEY, CDR2 SVGAGI. With V trimmed by 2 bases and J by 2 bases, 3 bases remained unmatched. The CDR3 consists of 14 residues. CDR3 coding DNA: TGTGCCAGCAGTTACGGGGGGGGGACCTACGAGCAGTACTTC. It encodes CASSYGGGTYEQYF.

This clonotype was picked up many times. The CDR3 reads CASSLDKTGGGNIQYF. For the CDR3, the DNA is TGTGCCAGCAGCTTAGATAAGACAGGGGGCGGAAACATTCAGTACTTC. V is TRBV13 and J is TRBJ2-4, with 10 nucleotides matching TRBD1. Losses at the gene ends were 1 base for V and 6 bases for J; bases not matched to a gene: 6. The CDR3 covers 16 residues. Looked up from germline, CDR1 is PRHDT and CDR2 is FYEKMQ (reference sequence).

The J gene is TRBJ2-1, the V gene TRBV19, with 8 nucleotides matching TRBD2. The J segment lost 1 base and the V segment lost 4 bases, leaving 12 bases of the junction unmatched. This CDR3 is 18 amino acids long. The germline gives CDR1 LNHDA, CDR2 SQIVND (reference sequence). The DNA for the CDR3 is TGTGCCAGTAGTAGGCGCGGCGTTGCGGGGGGATCCTACAATGAGCAGTTCTTC. Its translation is CASSRRGVAGGSYNEQFF.

V gene TRBV7-2 combines with J gene TRBJ2-2; 10 nucleotides match TRBD2. Looked up from germline, CDR1 is SGHTA and CDR2 is FQGNSA. There are 15 residues in the CDR3. The junction had 5 bases not matched to a gene; V was cut back by 6 bases and J by 4 bases. In nucleotides, the CDR3 is TGTGCCAGCAGTCCTAGCGGGAGCCGCACCGGGGAGCTGTTTTTT. Translation: CASSPSGSRTGELFF.

This clonotype has more than one count but fewer than ten. V and J are TRBV6-1 and TRBJ2-1, with TRBD1 matching 7 bases. The CDR3 runs to 15 residues. Germline lookup yields CDR1 MNHNS and CDR2 SASEGT. V was pared by 4 bases and J by 3 bases, with 6 bases of the junction left unmatched. In DNA form, the CDR3 reads TGTGCCAGCAGTGCCCGGGACAGAGACTACAATGAGCAGTTCTTC. Translating gives CASSARDRDYNEQFF.

This clonotype was detected once. The V call is TRBV28, the J call TRBJ2-1; 7 bases align to TRBD2. The V gene's germline CDR1 is MDHEN and CDR2 SYDVKM. The CDR3 covers 15 residues. The V and J ends lost 3 bases and 8 bases, in that order; junction bases with no gene match: 10. This CDR3 reads CASSFSGGSGDEQFF. CDR3 DNA: TGTGCCAGCAGTTTCAGCGGCGGGAGTGGTGATGAGCAGTTCTTC. Based on the CDR3 plus reference TRBV28 and TRBJ2-1, the full variable domain is DVKVTQSSRYLVKRTGEKVFLECVQDMDHENMFWYRQDPGLGLRLIYFSYDVKMKEKGDIPEGYSVSREKKERFSLILESASTNQTSMYLCASSFSGGSGDEQFFGPGTRLTVL.

In this sample, this clonotype turned up many times. The chain recombines TRBV28 with TRBJ1-5; 10 bases are a match to TRBD1. The CDR3 length is 16 residues. V shed 7 bases, J shed 3 bases, and the junction held 9 bases outside the gene matches. CDR1 is MDHEN and CDR2 is SYDVKM in the germline V gene. CDR3 sequence: CASNGQGVRDNQPQHF. The CDR3 bases are TGTGCCAGCAACGGACAGGGGGTACGTGACAATCAGCCCCAGCATTTT.

This clonotype was seen ten or more times. The CDR3 DNA sequence: TGTGCCAGCAGCCCCATCACGGGCAGAGCTAACTATGGCTACACCTTC. This translates into CASSPITGRANYGYTF. The V and J genes are TRBV11-1 and TRBJ1-2; D unclear. Germline values: CDR1 SGHAT, CDR2 FQDESV (reference sequence). This CDR3 comprises 16 residues. Trimming left V 5 bases short and J 0 bases short, with 16 bases between.